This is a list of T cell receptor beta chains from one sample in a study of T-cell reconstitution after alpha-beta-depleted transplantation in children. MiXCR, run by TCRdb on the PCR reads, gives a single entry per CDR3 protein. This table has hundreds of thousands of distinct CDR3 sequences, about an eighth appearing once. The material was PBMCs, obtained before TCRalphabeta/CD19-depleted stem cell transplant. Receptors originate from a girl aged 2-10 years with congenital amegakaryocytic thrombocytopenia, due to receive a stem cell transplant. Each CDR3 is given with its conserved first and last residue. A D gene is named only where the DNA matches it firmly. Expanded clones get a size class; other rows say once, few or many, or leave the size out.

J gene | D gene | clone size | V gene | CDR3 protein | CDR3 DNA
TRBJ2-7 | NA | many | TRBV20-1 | CSAKGSLYEQYF | TGCAGTGCTAAAGGGTCGCTTTACGAGCAGTACTTC
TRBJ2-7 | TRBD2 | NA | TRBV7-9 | CASSQRGEYSYEQYF | TGTGCCAGCAGCCAGCGGGGCGAATACTCCTACGAGCAGTACTTC
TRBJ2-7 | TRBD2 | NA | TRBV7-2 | CASSFSGLISYEQYF | TGTGCCAGCAGCTTCTCGGGACTAATTTCTTACGAGCAGTACTTC
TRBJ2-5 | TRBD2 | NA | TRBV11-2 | CASSKTGLALQETQYF | TGTGCCAGCAGCAAGACGGGACTAGCCCTCCAAGAGACCCAGTACTTC
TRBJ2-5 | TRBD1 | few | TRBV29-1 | CSVEGKGGQGPQETQYF | TGCAGCGTTGAAGGGAAAGGGGGACAGGGACCCCAAGAGACCCAGTACTTC
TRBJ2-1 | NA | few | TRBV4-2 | CASSQLLRGADYNEQFF | TGTGCCAGCAGCCAACTCCTCCGGGGGGCCGACTACAATGAGCAGTTCTTC
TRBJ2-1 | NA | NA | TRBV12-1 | CASSFEVGLAGVLYEQFF | TGTGCCAGCAGCTTTGAGGTGGGACTAGCGGGAGTTCTATATGAGCAGTTCTTC
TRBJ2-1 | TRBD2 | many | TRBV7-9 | CASSLASGSFYNEQFF | TGTGCCAGCAGCTTAGCTAGCGGGAGTTTCTACAATGAGCAGTTCTTC
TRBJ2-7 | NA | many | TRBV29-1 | CSVVITYEQYF | TGCAGCGTTGTAATAACATACGAGCAGTACTTC
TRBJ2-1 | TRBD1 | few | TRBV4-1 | CASSRPPTGTVLENEQFF | TGCGCCAGCAGCCGACCCCCGACAGGGACGGTCTTAGAAAATGAGCAGTTCTTC
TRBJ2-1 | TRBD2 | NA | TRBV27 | CASSLGSGRIWNEQFF | TGTGCCAGCAGTCTCGGGAGCGGGAGGATCTGGAATGAGCAGTTCTTC
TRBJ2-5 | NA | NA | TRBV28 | CASSFVGGQEETQYF | TGTGCCAGCAGTTTTGTGGGAGGCCAGGAAGAGACCCAGTACTTC
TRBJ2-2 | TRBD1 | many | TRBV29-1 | CSAGQGAGTGELFF | TGCAGCGCGGGTCAGGGGGCGGGGACCGGGGAGCTGTTTTTT
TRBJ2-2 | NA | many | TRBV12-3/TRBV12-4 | CASSFRDTGTGELFF | TGTGCCAGCAGTTTCCGGGACACAGGCACCGGGGAGCTGTTTTTT
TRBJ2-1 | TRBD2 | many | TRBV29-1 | CSVEEREYGYNEQFF | TGCAGCGTTGAAGAGCGGGAGTACGGGTACAATGAGCAGTTCTTC
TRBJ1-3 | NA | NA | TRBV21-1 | CASMLPRLQGANAGNTIYF | TGTGCCAGCATGCTACCCCGACTACAGGGGGCAAATGCTGGAAACACCATATATTTT
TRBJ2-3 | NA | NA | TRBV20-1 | CSARDRTGETDTQYF | TGCAGTGCTAGAGATCGGACGGGAGAAACAGATACGCAGTATTTT
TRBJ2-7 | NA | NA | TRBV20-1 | CSARKAPGYEQYF | TGCAGTGCTAGGAAAGCTCCGGGATACGAGCAGTACTTC
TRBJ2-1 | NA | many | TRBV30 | CAWNTKERYNEQFF | TGTGCCTGGAACACAAAGGAGCGTTACAATGAGCAGTTCTTC
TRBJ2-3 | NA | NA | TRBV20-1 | CSARVAGAADTQYF | TGCAGTGCTAGGGTGGCGGGCGCTGCAGATACGCAGTATTTT
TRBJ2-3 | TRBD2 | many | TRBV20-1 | CSARMGLASGTDTQYF | TGCAGTGCTAGAATGGGACTAGCTAGTGGCACAGATACGCAGTATTTT
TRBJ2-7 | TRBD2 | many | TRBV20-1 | CSALGLAGSYEQYF | TGCAGTGCCTTAGGACTAGCGGGATCCTACGAGCAGTACTTC
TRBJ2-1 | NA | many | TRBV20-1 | CSAREVPPPYNEQFF | TGCAGTGCTAGAGAGGTCCCGCCGCCCTACAATGAGCAGTTCTTC
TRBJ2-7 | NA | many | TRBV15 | CATSRERGSRINYEQYF | TGTGCCACCAGCAGAGAGAGAGGGAGTCGGATTAACTACGAGCAGTACTTC
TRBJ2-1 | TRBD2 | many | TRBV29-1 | CSVEAGGVSNEQFF | TGCAGCGTTGAAGCGGGAGGTGTAAGCAATGAGCAGTTCTTC
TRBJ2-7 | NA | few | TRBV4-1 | CASSQEGHNYEQYF | TGCGCCAGCAGCCAAGAGGGTCACAACTACGAGCAGTACTTC
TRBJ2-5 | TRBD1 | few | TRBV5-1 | CASHIDRGRGETQYF | TGCGCCAGCCACATAGACAGGGGAAGGGGAGAGACCCAGTACTTC
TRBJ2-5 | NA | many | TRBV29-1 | CSVDLHRKETQYF | TGCAGCGTTGACCTCCACAGAAAAGAGACCCAGTACTTC
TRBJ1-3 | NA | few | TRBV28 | CASRRQATLNTIYF | TGTGCCAGCAGGAGACAGGCGACCTTGAACACCATATATTTT
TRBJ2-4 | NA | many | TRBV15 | CATSRDGGWPNF | TGTGCCACCAGCAGAGATGGGGGGTGGCCGAACTTC
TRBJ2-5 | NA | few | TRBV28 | CASSTTSGRGLIYQETQYF | TGTGCCAGCAGTACCACCTCGGGACGGGGCTTAATTTACCAAGAGACCCAGTACTTC
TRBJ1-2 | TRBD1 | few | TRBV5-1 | CASSGTGGTYLDTF | TGCGCCAGCTCCGGGACAGGGGGAACCTATCTCGACACCTTC
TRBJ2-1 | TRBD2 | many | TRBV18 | CASAVALAGVDNEQFF | TGTGCCAGCGCCGTAGCTCTAGCGGGGGTTGACAATGAGCAGTTCTTC
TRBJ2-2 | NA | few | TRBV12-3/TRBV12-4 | CASSPTSRKNTGELFF | TGTGCCAGCAGTCCTACTAGCCGAAAGAACACCGGGGAGCTGTTTTTT
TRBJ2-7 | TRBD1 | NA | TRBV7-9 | CASSGAGTGIYEQYF | TGTGCCAGCAGCGGAGCCGGGACAGGGATCTACGAGCAGTACTTC
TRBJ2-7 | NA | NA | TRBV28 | CASRDSPKTTAGIF | TGTGCCAGCCGAGATAGTCCAAAGACGACCGCGGGGATTTTC
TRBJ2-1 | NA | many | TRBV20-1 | CSAKVTVNGEQFF | TGCAGTGCTAAAGTTACCGTAAACGGGGAGCAGTTCTTC
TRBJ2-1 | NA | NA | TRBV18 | CASSNRTEQFF | TGTGCCAGCTCGAATAGGACTGAGCAGTTCTTC
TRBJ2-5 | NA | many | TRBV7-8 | CASSFWGAPETQYF | TGTGCCAGCAGCTTTTGGGGGGCTCCAGAGACCCAGTACTTC
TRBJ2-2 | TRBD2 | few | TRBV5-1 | CASSPRTSGATGELFF | TGCGCCAGCAGCCCCCGGACTAGCGGGGCAACCGGGGAGCTGTTTTTT
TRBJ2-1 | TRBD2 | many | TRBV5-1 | CASSPIAGGNEQFF | TGCGCCAGCAGCCCAATAGCGGGAGGCAATGAGCAGTTCTTC
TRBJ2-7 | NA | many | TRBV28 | CASSDSREQYF | TGTGCCAGCAGCGACAGCCGGGAGCAGTACTTC
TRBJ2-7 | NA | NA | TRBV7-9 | CASSLPKAGDVTYEQYF | TGTGCCAGCAGCTTACCAAAGGCTGGGGATGTTACCTACGAGCAGTACTTC
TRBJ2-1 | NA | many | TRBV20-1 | CSASFPSDKFISYNEQFF | TGCAGTGCTAGTTTCCCTAGCGACAAATTCATCTCTTACAATGAGCAGTTCTTC
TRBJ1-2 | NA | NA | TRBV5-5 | CASSLEWAPYYGYTF | TGTGCCAGCAGCTTGGAGTGGGCCCCATACTATGGCTACACCTTC
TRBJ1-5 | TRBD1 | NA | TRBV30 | CAWSRGLDQPQHF | TGTGCCTGGAGCAGGGGGCTTGATCAGCCCCAGCATTTT
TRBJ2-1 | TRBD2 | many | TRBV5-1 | CASSLGLAGNEQFF | TGTGCCAGCAGTTTAGGACTAGCGGGTAATGAGCAGTTCTTC
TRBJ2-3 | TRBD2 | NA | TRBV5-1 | CASSSLAGVEDTQYF | TGCGCCAGCAGCTCACTAGCGGGAGTGGAAGATACGCAGTATTTT